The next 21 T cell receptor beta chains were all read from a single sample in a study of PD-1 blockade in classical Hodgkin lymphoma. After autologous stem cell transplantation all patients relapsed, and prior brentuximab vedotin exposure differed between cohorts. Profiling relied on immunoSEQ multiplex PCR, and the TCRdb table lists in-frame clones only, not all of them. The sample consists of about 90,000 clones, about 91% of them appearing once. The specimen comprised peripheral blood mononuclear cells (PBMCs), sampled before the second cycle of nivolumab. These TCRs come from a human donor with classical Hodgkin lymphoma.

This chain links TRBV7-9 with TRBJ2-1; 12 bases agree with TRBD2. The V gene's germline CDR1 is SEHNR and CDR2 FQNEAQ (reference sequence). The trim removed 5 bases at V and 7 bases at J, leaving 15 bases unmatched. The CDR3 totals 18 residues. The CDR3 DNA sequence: TGTGCCAGCAGCCCAGTCCCGGGACTAGCGGGCGTCAGTAATGAGCAGTTCTTC. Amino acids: CASSPVPGLAGVSNEQFF.

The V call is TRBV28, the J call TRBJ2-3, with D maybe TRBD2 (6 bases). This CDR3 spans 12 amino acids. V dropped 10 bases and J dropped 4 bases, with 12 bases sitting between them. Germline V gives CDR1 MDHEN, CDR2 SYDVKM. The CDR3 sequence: CAINTGADTQYF. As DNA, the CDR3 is TGTGCCATCAATACGGGGGCAGATACGCAGTATTTT.

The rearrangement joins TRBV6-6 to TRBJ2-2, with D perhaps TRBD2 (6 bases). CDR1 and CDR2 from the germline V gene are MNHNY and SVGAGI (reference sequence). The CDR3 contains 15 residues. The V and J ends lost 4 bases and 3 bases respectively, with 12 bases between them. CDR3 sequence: CASSWRGSHTGELFF. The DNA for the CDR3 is TGTGCCAGCAGTTGGAGGGGATCGCACACCGGGGAGCTGTTTTTT.

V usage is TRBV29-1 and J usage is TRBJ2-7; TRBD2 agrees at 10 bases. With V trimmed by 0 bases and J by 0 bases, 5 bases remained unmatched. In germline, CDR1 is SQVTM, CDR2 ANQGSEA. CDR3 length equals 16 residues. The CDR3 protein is CSVEDSLAGASYEQYF. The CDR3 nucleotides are TGCAGCGTTGAAGATTCGCTAGCGGGAGCCTCCTACGAGCAGTACTTC.

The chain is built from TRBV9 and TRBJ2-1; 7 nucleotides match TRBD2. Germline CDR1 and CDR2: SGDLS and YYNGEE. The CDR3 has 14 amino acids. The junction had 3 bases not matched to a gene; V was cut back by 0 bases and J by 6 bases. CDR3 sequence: CASSVEGEGNEQFF. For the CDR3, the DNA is TGTGCCAGCAGCGTAGAAGGGGAGGGCAATGAGCAGTTCTTC. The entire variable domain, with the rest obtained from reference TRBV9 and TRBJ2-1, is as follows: DSGVTQTPKHLITATGQRVTLRCSPRSGDLSVYWYQQSLDQGLQFLIQYYNGEERAKGNILERFSAQQFPDLHSELNLSSLELGDSALYFCASSVEGEGNEQFFGPGTRLTVL.

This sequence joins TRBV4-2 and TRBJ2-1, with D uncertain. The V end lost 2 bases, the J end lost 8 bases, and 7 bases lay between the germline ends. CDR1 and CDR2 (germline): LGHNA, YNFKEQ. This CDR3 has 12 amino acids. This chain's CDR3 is CASSQSPDEQFF. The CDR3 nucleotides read TGTGCCAGCAGCCAATCACCCGATGAGCAGTTCTTC.

CDR3 residues: CASVVGGHNEQYF. DNA for the CDR3: TGTGCCAGCGTAGTAGGGGGCCACAACGAGCAGTACTTC. The chain recombines TRBV6-1 with TRBJ2-7; 7 bases align to TRBD1. V trimming: 8 bases; J trimming: 5 bases; junction bases outside the gene matches: 9. Germline CDR1 reads MNHNS; CDR2 reads SASEGT. This CDR3 is 13 amino acids long.

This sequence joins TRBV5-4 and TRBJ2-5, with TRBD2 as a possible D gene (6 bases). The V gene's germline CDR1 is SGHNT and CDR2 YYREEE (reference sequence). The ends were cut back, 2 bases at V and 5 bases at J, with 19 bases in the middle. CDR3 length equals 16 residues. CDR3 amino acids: CASSFSSRGRGETQYF. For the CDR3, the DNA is TGTGCCAGCAGCTTCTCCTCCCGGGGCCGGGGGGAGACCCAGTACTTC.

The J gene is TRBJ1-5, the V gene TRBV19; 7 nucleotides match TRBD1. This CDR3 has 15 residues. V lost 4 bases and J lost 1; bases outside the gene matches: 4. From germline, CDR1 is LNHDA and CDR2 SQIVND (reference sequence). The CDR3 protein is CASSNQGGSNQPQHF. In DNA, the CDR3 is TGTGCCAGTAGTAACCAGGGGGGGAGCAATCAGCCCCAGCATTTT.

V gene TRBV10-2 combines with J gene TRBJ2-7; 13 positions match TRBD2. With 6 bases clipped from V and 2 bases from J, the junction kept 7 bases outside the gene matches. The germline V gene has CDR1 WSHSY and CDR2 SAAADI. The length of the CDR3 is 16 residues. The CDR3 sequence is CASRDGLAGVPYEQYF. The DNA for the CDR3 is TGCGCCAGCAGAGACGGACTAGCGGGGGTCCCCTACGAGCAGTACTTC.

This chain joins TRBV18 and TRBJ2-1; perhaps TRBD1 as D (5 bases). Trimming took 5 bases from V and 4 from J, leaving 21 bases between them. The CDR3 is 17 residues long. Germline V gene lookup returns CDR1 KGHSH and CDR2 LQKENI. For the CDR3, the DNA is TGTGCCAGCTCAACTATTATGCAGGGTGGCTATTACAATGAGCAGTTCTTC. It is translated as CASSTIMQGGYYNEQFF.

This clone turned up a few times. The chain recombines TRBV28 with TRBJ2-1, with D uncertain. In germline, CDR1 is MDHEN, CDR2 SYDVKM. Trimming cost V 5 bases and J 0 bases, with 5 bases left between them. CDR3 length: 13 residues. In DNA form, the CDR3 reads TGTGCCAGCAGTCGAGCCTCCTACAATGAGCAGTTCTTC. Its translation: CASSRASYNEQFF.

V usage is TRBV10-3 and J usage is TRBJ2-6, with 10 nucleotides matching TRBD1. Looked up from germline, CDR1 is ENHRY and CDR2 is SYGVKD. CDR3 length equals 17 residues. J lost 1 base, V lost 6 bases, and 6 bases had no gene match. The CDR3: CAIRTDRGVSGANVLTF. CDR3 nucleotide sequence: TGTGCCATCAGAACGGACAGGGGGGTGTCTGGGGCCAACGTCCTGACTTTC.

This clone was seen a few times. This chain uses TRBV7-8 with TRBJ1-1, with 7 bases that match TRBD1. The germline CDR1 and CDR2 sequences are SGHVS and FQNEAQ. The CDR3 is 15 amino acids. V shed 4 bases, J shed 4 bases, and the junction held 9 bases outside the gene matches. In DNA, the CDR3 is TGTGCCAGCAGCTCCCTTGAGGGGGCGACCACTGAAGCTTTCTTT. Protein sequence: CASSSLEGATTEAFF.

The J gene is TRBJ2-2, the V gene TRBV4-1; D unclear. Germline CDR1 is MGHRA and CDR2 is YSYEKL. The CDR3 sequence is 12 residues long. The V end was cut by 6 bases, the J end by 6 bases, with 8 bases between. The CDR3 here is CASRTVSGELFF. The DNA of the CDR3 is TGCGCCAGCAGGACGGTCTCCGGGGAGCTGTTTTTT.

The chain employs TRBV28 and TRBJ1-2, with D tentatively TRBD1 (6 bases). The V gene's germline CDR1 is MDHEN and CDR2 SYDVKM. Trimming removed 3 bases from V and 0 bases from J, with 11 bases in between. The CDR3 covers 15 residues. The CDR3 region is CASSFPTGTNYGYTF. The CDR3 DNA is TGTGCCAGCAGTTTCCCGACAGGAACTAACTATGGCTACACCTTC.

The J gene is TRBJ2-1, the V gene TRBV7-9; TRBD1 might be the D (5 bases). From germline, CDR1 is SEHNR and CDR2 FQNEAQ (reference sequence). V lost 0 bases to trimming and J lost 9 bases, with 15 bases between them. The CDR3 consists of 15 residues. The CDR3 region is CASSLADSAWGEQFF. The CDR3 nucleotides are TGTGCCAGCAGCTTAGCAGACAGTGCTTGGGGTGAGCAGTTCTTC.

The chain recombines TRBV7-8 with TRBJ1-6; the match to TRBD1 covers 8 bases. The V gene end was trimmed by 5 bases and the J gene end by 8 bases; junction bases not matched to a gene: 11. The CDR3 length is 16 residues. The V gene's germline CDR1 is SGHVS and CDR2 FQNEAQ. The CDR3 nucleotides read TGTGCCAGCAGCGCCAGACAGGGGAAAAGCGATTCACCCCTCCACTTT. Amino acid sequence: CASSARQGKSDSPLHF.

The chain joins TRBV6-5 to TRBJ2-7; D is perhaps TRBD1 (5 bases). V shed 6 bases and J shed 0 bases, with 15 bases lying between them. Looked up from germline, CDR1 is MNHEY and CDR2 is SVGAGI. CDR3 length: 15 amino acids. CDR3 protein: CASRTGTLTSYEQYF. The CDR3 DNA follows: TGTGCCAGCAGAACAGGTACCCTTACCTCCTACGAGCAGTACTTC.

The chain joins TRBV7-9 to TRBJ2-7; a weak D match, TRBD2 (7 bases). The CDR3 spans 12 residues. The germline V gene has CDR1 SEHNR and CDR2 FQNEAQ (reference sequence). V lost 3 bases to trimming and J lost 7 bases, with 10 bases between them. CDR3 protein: CASSLGGQEQYF. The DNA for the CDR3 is TGTGCCAGCAGCTTGGGGGGGCAGGAGCAGTACTTC.

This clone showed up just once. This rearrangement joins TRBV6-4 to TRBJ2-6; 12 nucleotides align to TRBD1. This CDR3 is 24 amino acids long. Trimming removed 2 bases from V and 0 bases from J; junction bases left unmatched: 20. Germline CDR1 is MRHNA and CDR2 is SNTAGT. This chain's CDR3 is CASSDRQEDLRDRGQYSGANVLTF. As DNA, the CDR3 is TGTGCCAGCAGTGACCGCCAAGAAGACCTACGGGACAGGGGGCAATACTCTGGGGCCAACGTCCTGACTTTC.